Each of the 30 T cell receptor beta chains below was sequenced from the same sample in a study of blood T cell repertoires in COVID-19. Using immunoSEQ multiplex PCR, the repertoire was profiled, and TCRdb retains in-frame clones only, with some absent. The data contain about 80,000 clones, approximately 88% of them seen just once; the ten biggest clones take up 5.5% to 7.5%. Sequences were obtained from peripheral blood. The receptor source for this set is a woman of 80 years or more with acute or convalescent COVID-19.

This clone came up once. CDR3 DNA sequence: TGTGCCAGCACCGCCCCGCAAGCGGGTGTGAATGAGCAGTTCTTC. It specifies CASTAPQAGVNEQFF. The chain combines TRBV2 with TRBJ2-1; D possibly corresponds to TRBD2 (6 bases). This CDR3 contains 15 residues. V was shortened by 7 bases and J by 7 bases, with 20 bases between the two germline ends. Germline values: CDR1 SNHLY, CDR2 FYNNEI.

This chain joins TRBV7-8 and TRBJ1-2; 7 bases are a match to TRBD1. This CDR3 is 14 amino acids long. Germline trimming cut 5 bases from V and 6 bases from J; bases unmatched to any gene: 9. Germline V CDR1 and CDR2: SGHVS, FQNEAQ. The DNA for the CDR3 is TGTGCCAGCAGCGCAGATACAGGGGAAGATGGCTACACCTTC. This codes for CASSADTGEDGYTF.

Comment on this clone: A read error may produce the germline difference seen at one junction end. This sequence joins TRBV7-8 and TRBJ2-1; no definite D call. Germline lookup yields CDR1 SGHVS and CDR2 FQNEAQ. There are 14 residues in the CDR3. Here the CDR3 DNA reads TGTGCCAGCAGCTTATCTCGCGGCTCCGCTGAGAAGTTCTTC. Translated: CASSLSRGSAEKFF. The full variable domain, rest sourced from reference TRBV7-8 and TRBJ2-1, is GAGVSQSPRYKVAKRGQDVALRCDPISGHVSLFWYQQALGQGPEFLTYFQNEAQLDKSGLPSDRFFAERPEGSVSTLKIQRTQQEDSAVYLCASSLSRGSAEKFFGPGTRLTVL.

The chain is built from TRBV11-2 and TRBJ1-2; D possibly corresponds to TRBD1 (6 bases). Looked up from germline, CDR1 is SGHAT and CDR2 is FQNNGV. CDR3 length: 13 residues. The V and J ends lost 0 bases and 8 bases respectively, with 10 bases between them. The chain's CDR3 is CASSLDAGVGYTF. The DNA of the CDR3 is TGTGCCAGCAGCTTAGATGCAGGGGTCGGCTACACCTTC.

This clone was observed once. This chain joins TRBV10-2 and TRBJ1-1; D gene ambiguous. This CDR3 is 18 amino acids long. The germline V gene has CDR1 WSHSY and CDR2 SAAADI. V gave up 1 base and J gave up 6 bases, with 24 bases separating them. The CDR3 nucleotides read TGCGCCAGCAGTGAGTTCCTTGGGAGGGAGATCAAGAGGTCTGAAGCTTTCTTT. This sequence encodes CASSEFLGREIKRSEAFF.

This chain links TRBV11-1 with TRBJ2-4; a weak D match, TRBD2 (6 bases). Trimming removed 3 bases from V and 1 base from J, with 7 bases in between. Germline CDR1 SGHAT, CDR2 FQDESV (reference sequence). The length of the CDR3 is 14 residues. CDR3 sequence reads: CASSFGGAKNIQYF. The CDR3 DNA reads TGTGCCAGCAGCTTCGGAGGGGCCAAAAACATTCAGTACTTC.

The CDR3 region has the DNA TGTGCCAGCAGTTCCGGGGGGATGAACACTGAAGCTTTCTTT. Translated, it gives CASSSGGMNTEAFF. V is TRBV6-2 or TRBV6-3 and J is TRBJ1-1; D perhaps matches TRBD1 (5 bases). Trimming took 4 bases from V and 0 from J, leaving 9 bases between them. The CDR3 length is 14 residues. Germline V CDR1 and CDR2: MNHEY, SVGEGT.

This clone is a singleton in its sample. The J gene is TRBJ1-1, the V gene TRBV6-5; TRBD1 matches at 9 bases. This CDR3 is built from 15 residues. With V trimmed by 6 bases and J by 2 bases, 7 bases remained unmatched. CDR1 is MNHEY, CDR2 SVGAGI, per germline. CDR3 in DNA: TGTGCCAGCAGGAGCCAACAGGGGGCTAACACTGAAGCTTTCTTT. It is translated as CASRSQQGANTEAFF.

The J gene is TRBJ1-4, the V gene TRBV3-1 (or the pseudogene TRBV3-2); 7 bases align to TRBD1. The CDR3 is made up of 14 amino acids. CDR1 and CDR2 (germline): LGHDT, YNNKEL (reference sequence). Unmatched junction bases numbered 7, after V lost 4 bases and J lost 8 bases. This chain's CDR3 is CASSRQGEGEKLFF. DNA of the CDR3: TGTGCCAGCAGCCGGCAGGGGGAAGGGGAAAAACTGTTTTTT.

The J gene is TRBJ2-1, the V gene TRBV18; 11 bases are shared with TRBD2. Trimming removed 1 base from V and 8 bases from J; junction bases left unmatched: 4. CDR1 is KGHSH, CDR2 LQKENI, per germline. This CDR3 region has 15 residues. As DNA, the CDR3 is TGTGCCAGCTCACCACTAGCGGGGGGGTTGCATGAGCAGTTCTTC. Amino acid sequence: CASSPLAGGLHEQFF.

There are a few counts of this clone. The chain employs TRBV6-5 and TRBJ2-1, with a weak D call TRBD1 (6 bases). Germline-derived CDR1 and CDR2 are MNHEY and SVGAGI. This CDR3 is built from 14 residues. V gave up 5 bases and J gave up 4 bases, with 12 bases separating them. The CDR3: CASSPGTLYNEQFF. CDR3 nucleotides: TGTGCCAGCAGTCCGGGGACATTGTACAATGAGCAGTTCTTC.

The chain employs TRBV19 and TRBJ2-6; possible D gene TRBD2, 7 bases. The germline V and J ends were trimmed by 10 bases and 2 bases, with 18 bases remaining between them. This CDR3 is 16 amino acids long. Germline V lookup: CDR1 LNHDA, CDR2 SQIVND (reference sequence). CDR3 protein: CATSGAGAPGANVLTF. The CDR3 DNA sequence: TGTGCCACCTCCGGGGCGGGGGCGCCTGGGGCCAACGTCCTGACTTTC.

This chain links TRBV5-8 with TRBJ1-6; D might be TRBD1 (5 bases). The CDR3 runs to 14 residues. Between the trimmed V and J ends, which lost 4 bases and 10 bases, there was a span of 15 bases. The germline V gene encodes CDR1 SGHTS and CDR2 YDEGEE. The CDR3: CASSLRATGSPLHF. CDR3 DNA sequence: TGTGCCAGCAGCCTCAGGGCAACAGGATCACCCCTCCACTTT.

V is TRBV5-1 and J is TRBJ1-1, with D tentatively TRBD1 (5 bases). V was trimmed by 4 bases and J by 0 bases, leaving 10 bases between them. There are 14 residues in the CDR3. Germline loops: CDR1 SGHRS, CDR2 YFSETQ. The CDR3 sequence is CASSADSVNTEAFF. The CDR3 DNA follows: TGCGCCAGCAGCGCCGACAGTGTGAACACTGAAGCTTTCTTT. Full variable domain (missing parts from reference TRBV5-1 and TRBJ1-1): KAGVTQTPRYLIKTRGQQVTLSCSPISGHRSVSWYQQTPGQGLQFLFEYFSETQRNKGNFPGRFSGRQFSNSRSEMNVSTLELGDSALYLCASSADSVNTEAFFGQGTRLTVV.

This chain links TRBV7-2 with TRBJ1-3; TRBD1 is a possible D gene (6 bases). CDR1 and CDR2 (germline): SGHTA, FQGNSA. V lost 6 bases to trimming and J lost 3 bases, with 18 bases between them. The CDR3 runs 16 residues. CDR3 protein: CASSSLGGRVGNTIYF. The CDR3 coding sequence is TGTGCCAGCAGTTCCTTGGGGGGGCGAGTTGGAAACACCATATATTTT.

This clone was detected once. V gene TRBV27 combines with J gene TRBJ1-1; tentative D call: TRBD1 (5 bases). The V end lost 5 bases, the J end lost 11 bases, and 18 bases lay between the germline ends. The length of the CDR3 is 13 residues. Germline V gene data show CDR1 as MNHEY and CDR2 as SMNVEV (reference sequence). The CDR3 nucleotides are TGTGCCAGCAGTGCTGGGGGGAGGGTCGTGGCTTTCTTT. This encodes CASSAGGRVVAFF.

The chain has TRBV12-3 or TRBV12-4 and TRBJ2-3, with unresolved D. Trimming took 5 bases from V and 0 from J, leaving 3 bases between them. The CDR3 loop spans 12 amino acids. CDR3 sequence (DNA): TGTGCCAGCAGTACAAGCACAGATACGCAGTATTTT. Translated: CASSTSTDTQYF.

The chain combines TRBV3-1 (or the pseudogene TRBV3-2) with TRBJ1-6; perhaps TRBD1 as D (5 bases). The V end was cut by 2 bases, the J end by 6 bases, with 14 bases between. The CDR3 length is 16 residues. Germline V lookup: CDR1 LGHDT, CDR2 YNNKEL (reference sequence). The CDR3 reads CASSQLNKTVNSPLHF. In DNA, the CDR3 is TGTGCCAGCAGCCAATTGAATAAGACAGTTAATTCACCCCTCCACTTT.

The chain uses TRBV5-1 and TRBJ2-1; the D gene is possibly TRBD1 (6 bases). Germline CDR1 reads SGHRS; CDR2 reads YFSETQ. The V and J ends lost 7 bases and 5 bases respectively, with 13 bases between them. This CDR3 contains 13 residues. The CDR3 sequence: CASGSGTHNEQFF. The CDR3 region has the DNA TGCGCCAGCGGCTCCGGGACACACAATGAGCAGTTCTTC.

The chain employs TRBV6-5 and TRBJ1-1; 9 nucleotides align to TRBD1. J gave up 6 bases and V 4 bases, and 12 bases lay outside the gene matches. The germline CDR1 and CDR2 sequences are MNHEY and SVGAGI. The CDR3 is 16 residues long. The chain's CDR3 is CASSSPPGTGRAEAFF. DNA for the CDR3: TGTGCCAGCAGTTCCCCTCCCGGGACAGGGAGGGCTGAAGCTTTCTTT.

This chain joins TRBV30 and TRBJ1-2; TRBD1 agrees at 10 bases. Germline V gene sequence: CDR1 GTSNPN, CDR2 SVGIG (reference sequence). The CDR3 spans 12 residues. V lost 7 bases and J lost 5; bases outside the gene matches: 4. CDR3 loop: CALDRGFYGYTF. The CDR3 DNA follows: TGTGCCTTGGACAGGGGGTTTTATGGCTACACCTTC.

The DNA for the CDR3 is TGTGCCAGCTCCTCCAAAACCATGACCGGGACAGGTCCCTACGAGCAGTACTTC. The encoded protein is CASSSKTMTGTGPYEQYF. The rearrangement uses TRBV18 and TRBJ2-7; 8 bases match TRBD1. V lost 6 bases, J lost 2 bases, and 18 bases stayed unmatched. Germline V CDR1 and CDR2: KGHSH, LQKENI. The CDR3 consists of 18 residues. The whole variable domain, filled in from reference TRBV18 and TRBJ2-7, reads NAGVMQNPRHLVRRRGQEARLRCSPMKGHSHVYWYRQLPEEGLKFMVYLQKENIIDESGMPKERFSAEFPKEGPSILRIQQVVRGDSAAYFCASSSKTMTGTGPYEQYFGPGTRLTVT.

The chain recombines TRBV7-9 with TRBJ1-6; D is undetermined. In germline, CDR1 is SEHNR, CDR2 FQNEAQ (reference sequence). With 3 bases removed from V and 11 bases from J, the gap between germline ends came to 8 bases. CDR3 length equals 12 residues. The CDR3, as DNA: TGTGCCAGCAGCTTCGGCGGAGCACCCCTCCACTTT. This encodes CASSFGGAPLHF.

V is TRBV6-1 and J is TRBJ1-1, with 10 bases identical to TRBD1. This CDR3 comprises 14 residues. V lost 1 base and J lost 5; bases outside the gene matches: 1. Germline CDR1 MNHNS, CDR2 SASEGT. The CDR3 is CASSEGQGATEAFF. The CDR3 DNA sequence: TGTGCCAGCAGTGAAGGACAGGGGGCTACTGAAGCTTTCTTT.

V is TRBV27 and J is TRBJ1-2, with 9 bases identical to TRBD1. The length of the CDR3 is 15 residues. Per germline, CDR1 MNHEY and CDR2 SMNVEV (reference sequence). V shed 5 bases, J shed 8 bases, and the junction held 12 bases outside the gene matches. The CDR3 sequence: CASSQNNRGRGGYTF. CDR3 nucleotides: TGTGCCAGCAGTCAAAATAACAGGGGGCGAGGGGGCTACACCTTC.

The chain has TRBV7-9 and TRBJ2-3; possible D gene TRBD1, 6 bases. Germline V CDR1 and CDR2: SEHNR, FQNEAQ (reference sequence). This CDR3 has 14 amino acids. Trimming left V 1 base short and J 1 base short, with 6 bases between. CDR3 sequence (DNA): TGTGCCAGCAGCTTAGAGGGGGGCACAGATACGCAGTATTTT. It specifies CASSLEGGTDTQYF.

The V call is TRBV5-1, the J call TRBJ1-2; 8 bases line up with TRBD1. This CDR3 has 15 amino acids. With V trimmed by 0 bases and J by 8 bases, 9 bases remained unmatched. Germline CDR1 is SGHRS and CDR2 is YFSETQ. Here the CDR3 DNA reads TGCGCCAGCAGCTTGGTGGCAGGGGGCACTAGGGGCTACACCTTC. This codes for CASSLVAGGTRGYTF.

Details on this clone: The sample contains more than one DNA sequence encoding this CDR3. The chain is built from TRBV5-6 and TRBJ2-7; D is possibly TRBD2 (5 bases). The CDR3 covers 14 residues. The ends were cut back, 1 base at V and 3 bases at J, with 11 bases in the middle. The germline V gene encodes CDR1 SGHDT and CDR2 YYEEEE. CDR3 coding DNA: TGTGCCAGCAGCTTGTGGAGGCGCAGCTACGAGCAGTACTTC. Translated: CASSLWRRSYEQYF. Drawing the rest from reference TRBV5-6 and TRBJ2-7, the complete variable domain is DAGVTQSPTHLIKTRGQQVTLRCSPKSGHDTVSWYQQALGQGPQFIFQYYEEEERQRGNFPDRFSGHQFPNYSSELNVNALLLGDSALYLCASSLWRRSYEQYFGPGTRLTVT.

The chain couples TRBV5-3 to TRBJ1-1; the D is unclear. TRBV5-3 is reported as an ORF; its role is uncertain. The CDR3 is 14 residues long. V lost 4 bases to trimming and J lost 1 base, with 11 bases between them. As DNA, the CDR3 is TGTGCCAGAAGCAGAAATCATAGGAACACTGAAGCTTTCTTT. Translation gives CARSRNHRNTEAFF.

The chain recombines TRBV29-1 with TRBJ2-5, with no clear D. Germline V gene data show CDR1 as SQVTM and CDR2 as ANQGSEA. This CDR3 is built from 12 residues. V lost 1 base and J lost 5, with 8 bases in between. This CDR3 reads CSVEASVETQYF. DNA for the CDR3: TGCAGCGTTGAAGCCAGCGTGGAGACCCAGTACTTC.